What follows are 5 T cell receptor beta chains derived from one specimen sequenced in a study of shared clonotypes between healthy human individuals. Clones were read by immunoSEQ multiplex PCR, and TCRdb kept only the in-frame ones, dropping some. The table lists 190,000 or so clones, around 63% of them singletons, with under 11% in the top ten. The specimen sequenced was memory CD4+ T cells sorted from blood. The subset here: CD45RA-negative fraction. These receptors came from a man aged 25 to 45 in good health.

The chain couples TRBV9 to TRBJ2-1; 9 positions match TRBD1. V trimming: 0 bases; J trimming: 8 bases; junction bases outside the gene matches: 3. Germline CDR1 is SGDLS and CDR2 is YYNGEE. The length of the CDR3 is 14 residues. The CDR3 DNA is TGTGCCAGCAGCGTAGGAACAGGGGGCGATGAGCAGTTCTTC. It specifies CASSVGTGGDEQFF. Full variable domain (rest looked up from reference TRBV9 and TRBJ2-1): DSGVTQTPKHLITATGQRVTLRCSPRSGDLSVYWYQQSLDQGLQFLIQYYNGEERAKGNILERFSAQQFPDLHSELNLSSLELGDSALYFCASSVGTGGDEQFFGPGTRLTVL.

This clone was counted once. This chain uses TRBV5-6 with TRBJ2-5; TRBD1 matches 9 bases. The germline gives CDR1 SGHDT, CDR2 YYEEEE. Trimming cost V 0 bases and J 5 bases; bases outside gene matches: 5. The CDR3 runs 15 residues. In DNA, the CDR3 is TGTGCCAGCAGCTTGGGGGGACAGGGTGAGGAGACCCAGTACTTC. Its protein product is CASSLGGQGEETQYF.

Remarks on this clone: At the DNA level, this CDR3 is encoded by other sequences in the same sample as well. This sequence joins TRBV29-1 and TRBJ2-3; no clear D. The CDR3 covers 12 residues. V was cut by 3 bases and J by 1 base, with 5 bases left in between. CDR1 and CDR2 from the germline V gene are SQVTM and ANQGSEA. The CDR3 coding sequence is TGCAGCGTTGACGAGGGCACAGATACGCAGTATTTT. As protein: CSVDEGTDTQYF.

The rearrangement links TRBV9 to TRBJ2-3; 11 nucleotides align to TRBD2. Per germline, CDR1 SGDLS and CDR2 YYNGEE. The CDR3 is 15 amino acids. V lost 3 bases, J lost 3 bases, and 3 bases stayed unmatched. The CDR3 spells CASSARTSGTDTQYF. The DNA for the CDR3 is TGTGCCAGCAGCGCAAGGACTAGCGGGACAGATACGCAGTATTTT. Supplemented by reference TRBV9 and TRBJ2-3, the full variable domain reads DSGVTQTPKHLITATGQRVTLRCSPRSGDLSVYWYQQSLDQGLQFLIQYYNGEERAKGNILERFSAQQFPDLHSELNLSSLELGDSALYFCASSARTSGTDTQYFGPGTRLTVL.

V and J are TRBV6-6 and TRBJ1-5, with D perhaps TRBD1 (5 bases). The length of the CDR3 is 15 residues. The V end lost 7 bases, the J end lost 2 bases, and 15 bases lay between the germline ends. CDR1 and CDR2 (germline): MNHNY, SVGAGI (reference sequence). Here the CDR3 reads CASNPNGAGNQPQHF. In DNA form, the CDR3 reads TGTGCCAGCAACCCCAACGGGGCGGGCAATCAGCCCCAGCATTTT.